This section outlines one T cell receptor beta chain sequence together with its context. Its antigen is undetermined. A read error is possible here, since a much larger clone lies one base away. V lost 4 bases to trimming and J lost 9 bases, with 19 bases between them. The CDR3 is 14 residues long. CDR1 ENHRY and CDR2 SYGVKD come from the germline V gene. Time point given: persistent/refractory GD, antithyroid drugs over 5 years with positive TRAb. RNA isolated from PBMCs was used to make the TCR library. Graves' disease diagnosis was established per American Thyroid Association guidelines. In building TCR beta libraries, iRepertoire HTBI primers were used together with Arm-PCR of CDR3 regions. TCRdb passed the multiplex PCR reads through MiXCR, listing each CDR3 protein once. The data hold more than 300,000 distinct CDR3 sequences, with about 18% observed a single time. This specimen belongs to a study of regulatory T cells in long-lasting Graves disease. At the level of the study: Persistent cases were those of Graves' disease that involved over 5 years of antithyroid drugs with positive TSH receptor antibodies.

Notes on the study in general: Patients with persistent Graves' had lower TCR diversity than newly diagnosed patients.

The material was peripheral blood mononuclear cells (PBMCs), obtained when the disease was refractory, from a patient treated with antithyroid drugs. The sequence came from a female donor with Graves disease. This sequence joins TRBV10-3 and TRBJ2-7, with D maybe TRBD2 (6 bases). The CDR3 DNA reads TGTGCCATCAGTGCGGGTGGGGGGTCGGACGGGCAGTACTTC. Translating it yields CAISAGGGSDGQYF.